The 4 T cell receptor beta chains in this list originate from one sample, sequenced in a study of glioma-infiltrating T cells (dated by TCRdb to 2016 to 2017). The instrument was an Illumina MiSeq. TCR alpha and beta CDR3 regions were amplified with the iRepertoire nested amplicon-rescue multiplex PCR (arm-PCR) platform from RNA. TCRdb itself trimmed the public reads at Q25 with fastp, ran MiXCR and retained productive beta chains. Under each unique CDR3 protein, matching rows form one entry showing the most common genes and DNA. The sample includes about 130,000 distinct CDR3 sequences, with around a quarter observed a single time. Clones ranked in the top ten supply 25% to 30% of the sample. Source material: glioma tissue, nonneoplastic brain tissue, or PBMCs (not recorded which). The receptors come from a human donor with low-grade glioma or glioblastoma, undergoing nonglioma brain surgery, or in good health (not recorded which).

Only a few counts were recorded for this clonotype. The J gene is TRBJ2-7, the V gene TRBV20-1, with a possible D match to TRBD2 (6 bases). CDR1 DFQATT and CDR2 SNEGSKA come from the germline V gene (reference sequence). V gave up 0 bases and J gave up 6 bases, with 18 bases separating them. This CDR3 spans 15 amino acids. CDR3 in amino acids: CSAREGSPLGGEQYV. In nucleotides, the CDR3 is TGCAGTGCTAGAGAAGGGAGTCCACTCGGGGGCGAGCAGTACGTC.

The chain is built from TRBV24-1 and TRBJ2-3; no clear D gene. The germline V gene has CDR1 KGHDR and CDR2 SFDVKD. V shed 7 bases and J shed 2 bases, with 6 bases lying between them. The CDR3 extends over 12 amino acids. The DNA for the CDR3 is TGTGCCACCAGCGGCCCCACAGATACGCAGTATTTT. It translates to CATSGPTDTQYF.

As regards this clonotype: A read error is possible here, since a much larger clone lies one base away. The DNA for the CDR3 is TGCAGTGCTAGAGATGTAGCGGGGGCCTGGGAGAATGTGCAGTTCTTC. Translated: CSARDVAGAWENVQFF. The gene calls are TRBV20-1 and TRBJ2-7, with 9 nucleotides matching TRBD2. The J call may not be correct, given that the DNA end is closer to TRBJ2-1. The germline V gene encodes CDR1 DFQATT and CDR2 SNEGSKA (reference sequence). This CDR3 is 16 amino acids long.

About this clonotype: This may stem from a read error, because a much larger clone lies one nucleotide away. The V and J genes are TRBV6-1 and TRBJ2-3, with a possible D match to TRBD2 (7 bases). The CDR3 consists of 15 residues. Germline CDR1 reads MNHNS; CDR2 reads SASEGT. V lost 6 bases and J lost 0, with 13 bases in between. This CDR3 reads CASSRGGPSTDTQYF. The CDR3 DNA is TGTGCCAGCAGCCGCGGGGGCCCCAGCACAGATACGCAGTATTTT.